This T cell receptor beta chain was profiled in a study of T cells in Graves' hyperthyroidism and ophthalmopathy. Whole-study findings and limits: A model using 13 V-J features told ophthalmopathy apart from stable hyperthyroidism. Median prediction lead before ophthalmopathy onset was about 6.7 months with the model. Most thyroid clonotypes that were expanded above 0.001 also turned up in blood.

TCR beta CDR3 regions were amplified from RNA transcripts. First-round RT-PCR with HTBI primers amplified the TCR CDR3 region. TCRdb re-derived calls from the multiplex PCR reads in MiXCR, one entry per CDR3 protein. Here the sample spans hundreds of thousands of distinct CDR3 sequences, more than 45% being singletons. For this clonotype: Its target is unknown. This may stem from a read error, because a much larger clone lies one nucleotide away.

CDR1 is SGHTA and CDR2 is FQGNSA in the germline V gene. CDR3 length: 13 amino acids. The V segment lost 8 bases and the J segment 5 bases; nucleotides outside the gene matches: 7. Stable hyperthyroidism: no ophthalmopathy progression over 18 months of follow-up. The material sequenced was peripheral blood or thyroid tissue (not recorded which). The TCR was taken from a woman aged 18-35 years with Graves' hyperthyroidism. This chain uses TRBV7-2 with TRBJ2-5; 8 bases align to TRBD2. The CDR3, as DNA: TGTGCCAGCTCGGATGCTAGCGGGGAGACCCAGTACTTC. Residues: CASSDASGETQYF.